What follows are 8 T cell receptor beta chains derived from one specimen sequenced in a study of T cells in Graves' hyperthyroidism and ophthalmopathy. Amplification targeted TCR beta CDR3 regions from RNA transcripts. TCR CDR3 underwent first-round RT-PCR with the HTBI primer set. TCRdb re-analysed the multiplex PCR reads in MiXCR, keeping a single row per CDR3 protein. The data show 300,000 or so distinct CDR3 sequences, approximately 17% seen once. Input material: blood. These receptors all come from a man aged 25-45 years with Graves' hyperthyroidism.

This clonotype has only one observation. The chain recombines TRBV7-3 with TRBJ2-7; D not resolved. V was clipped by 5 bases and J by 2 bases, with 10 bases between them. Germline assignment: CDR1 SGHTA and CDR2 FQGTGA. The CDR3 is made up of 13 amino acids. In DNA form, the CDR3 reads TGTGCCAGCAGCCTAAGTAACGCCTACGAGCAGTACTTC. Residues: CASSLSNAYEQYF. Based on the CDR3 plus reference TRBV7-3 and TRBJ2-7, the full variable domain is GAGVSQTPSNKVTEKGKYVELRCDPISGHTALYWYRQSLGQGPEFLIYFQGTGAADDSGLPNDRFFAVRPEGSVSTLKIQRTERGDSAVYLCASSLSNAYEQYFGPGTRLTVT.

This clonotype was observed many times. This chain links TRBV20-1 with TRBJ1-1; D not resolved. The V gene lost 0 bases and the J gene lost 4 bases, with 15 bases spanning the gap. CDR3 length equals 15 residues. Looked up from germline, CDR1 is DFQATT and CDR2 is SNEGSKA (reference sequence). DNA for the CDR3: TGCAGTGCTAGAGATCCTGGCCTAGAGGGCACTGAAGCTTTCTTT. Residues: CSARDPGLEGTEAFF.

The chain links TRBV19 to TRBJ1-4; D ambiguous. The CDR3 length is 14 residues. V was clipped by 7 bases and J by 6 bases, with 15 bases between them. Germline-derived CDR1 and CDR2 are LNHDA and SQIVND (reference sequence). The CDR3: CASTPRGVDEKLFF. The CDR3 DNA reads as TGTGCCAGTACCCCCCGCGGGGTCGATGAAAAACTGTTTTTT.

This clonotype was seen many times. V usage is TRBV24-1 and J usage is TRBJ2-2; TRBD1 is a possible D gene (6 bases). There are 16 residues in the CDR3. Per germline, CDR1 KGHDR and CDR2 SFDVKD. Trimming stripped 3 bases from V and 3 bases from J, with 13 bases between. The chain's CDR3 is CATSDGSDSHTGELFF. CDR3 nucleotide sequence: TGTGCCACCAGTGATGGATCGGACAGCCACACCGGGGAGCTGTTTTTT.

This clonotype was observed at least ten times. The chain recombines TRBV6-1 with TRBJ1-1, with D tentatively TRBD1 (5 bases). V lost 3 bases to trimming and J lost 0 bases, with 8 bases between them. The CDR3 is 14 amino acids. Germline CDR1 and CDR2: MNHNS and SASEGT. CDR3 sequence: CASSDTRVNTEAFF. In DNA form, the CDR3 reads TGTGCCAGCAGTGATACCAGGGTGAACACTGAAGCTTTCTTT.

Written as DNA, the CDR3 is TGTGCCAGCAGCTTAAGGCTTTGGCGGGAGACCCAGTACTTC. It translates to CASSLRLWRETQYF. V and J are TRBV11-2 and TRBJ2-5; no clear D. The V end was cut by 2 bases, the J end by 5 bases, with 12 bases between. This CDR3 is built from 14 residues. CDR1 is SGHAT, CDR2 FQNNGV, per germline.

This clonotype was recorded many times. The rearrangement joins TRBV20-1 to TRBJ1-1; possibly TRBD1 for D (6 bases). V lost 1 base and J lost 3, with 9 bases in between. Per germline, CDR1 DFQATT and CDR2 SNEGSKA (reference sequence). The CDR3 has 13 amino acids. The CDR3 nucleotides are TGCAGTGCTAGAGGGGGGGGCGACACTGAAGCTTTCTTT. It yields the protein CSARGGGDTEAFF.

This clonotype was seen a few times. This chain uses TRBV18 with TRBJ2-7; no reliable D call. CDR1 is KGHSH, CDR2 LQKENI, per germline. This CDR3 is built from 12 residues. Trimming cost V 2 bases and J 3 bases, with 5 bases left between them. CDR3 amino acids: CASSPDVYEQYF. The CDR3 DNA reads TGTGCCAGCTCACCAGATGTCTACGAGCAGTACTTC.